Below are 11 T cell receptor beta chains sequenced from a single sample in a study of molecular identifiers for immune sequencing clone quantification. From the PCR reads, TCRdb called clonotypes with MiXCR, one entry per CDR3 protein. The data hold about half a million distinct CDR3 sequences, with 20% to 25% observed a single time. The sample comprised naive CD8+ T cells from blood, with Jurkat cell RNA spiked in. Subset reported: FACS-sorted CD8+CD4-CCR7+CD45RA+ naive T cells. Every receptor here comes from a human donor in good health. Some libraries in this study had Jurkat cell RNA spiked in.

This clonotype was observed many times. The chain recombines TRBV20-1 with TRBJ2-3; a possible D gene is TRBD1 (6 bases). The ends were cut back, 5 bases at V and 1 base at J, with 16 bases in the middle. Germline CDR1 DFQATT, CDR2 SNEGSKA (reference sequence). The CDR3 loop spans 15 amino acids. The CDR3 bases are TGCAGTGCTTCCGGAGAGGCAGGGGGCACAGATACGCAGTATTTT. It codes for CSASGEAGGTDTQYF.

Details on this clonotype: One end of the junction varies from germline; a read error may be responsible. For the CDR3, the DNA is TGTGGCTGGAGGCCCGGGGGTTCTAGCACAGATACGCAGTATTTT. Amino acids: CGWRPGGSSTDTQYF. The chain links TRBV30 to TRBJ2-3, with D maybe TRBD2 (6 bases). The CDR3 loop spans 15 amino acids. Germline lookup yields CDR1 GTSNPN and CDR2 SVGIG (reference sequence).

This clonotype occurred many times. The rearrangement links TRBV29-1 to TRBJ1-2; D remains ambiguous. The CDR3 is 15 residues long. Germline CDR1 and CDR2: SQVTM and ANQGSEA. V lost 1 base to trimming and J lost 4 bases, with 16 bases between them. The CDR3 protein is CSVEGFGRESYGYTF. In DNA form, the CDR3 reads TGCAGCGTTGAAGGCTTCGGCCGCGAAAGCTATGGCTACACCTTC.

Many counts were recorded for this clonotype. DNA of the CDR3: TGTGCCAGCAGTATGATCGGCTACGAGCAGTACTTC. This sequence encodes CASSMIGYEQYF. The chain links TRBV25-1 to TRBJ2-7; D is ambiguous. Trimming shortened V by 5 bases and J by 3 bases, and 8 bases separated the two germline ends. The CDR3 extends over 12 amino acids. Germline-derived CDR1 and CDR2 are MGHDK and SYGVNS.

This clonotype was recorded at least ten times. The chain employs TRBV6-6 and TRBJ2-1; 10 bases map to TRBD2. Germline V lookup: CDR1 MNHNY, CDR2 SVGAGI (reference sequence). Trimming took 5 bases from V and 4 from J; bases not matched to a gene: 2. The CDR3 is 14 residues long. The CDR3 is CASSPSGGYNEQFF. CDR3 bases: TGTGCCAGCAGTCCTAGCGGGGGATACAATGAGCAGTTCTTC.

This clonotype appeared a few times. The V call is TRBV4-1, the J call TRBJ2-3, with 8 bases identical to TRBD1. With V trimmed by 0 bases and J by 2 bases, 13 bases remained unmatched. The germline V gene has CDR1 MGHRA and CDR2 YSYEKL. This CDR3 contains 19 residues. The CDR3: CASSQDGPSGTGYTDTQYF. The DNA for the CDR3 is TGCGCCAGCAGCCAAGATGGCCCCTCCGGGACAGGCTACACAGATACGCAGTATTTT.

To note about this clonotype: A much larger clone is a single base away; this may be a read error. The chain carries TRBV20-1 and TRBJ2-7; D is ambiguous. This CDR3 has 16 amino acids. Germline lookup yields CDR1 DFQATT and CDR2 SNEGSKA (reference sequence). The CDR3 spells CSAAQLLTGHGYERYF. Here the CDR3 DNA reads TGCAGTGCCGCACAACTCTTGACGGGCCATGGCTACGAGCGGTACTTC.

This clonotype was counted ten times or more. The V and J genes are TRBV19 and TRBJ1-4; D remains ambiguous. The CDR3 extends over 13 amino acids. V was clipped by 9 bases and J by 5 bases, with 13 bases between them. Looked up from germline, CDR1 is LNHDA and CDR2 is SQIVND (reference sequence). CDR3 residues: CASYSGPNEKLFF. The CDR3 bases are TGTGCCAGCTACTCCGGTCCCAATGAAAAACTGTTTTTT.

This clonotype was recorded many times. V and J are TRBV6-2 or TRBV6-3 and TRBJ1-3, with D unresolved. This CDR3 contains 15 residues. V was trimmed by 2 bases and J by 0 bases, leaving 8 bases between them. Germline-derived CDR1 and CDR2 are MNHEY and SVGEGT. For the CDR3, the DNA is TGTGCCAGCAGTTACGACCGGAGCTCTGGAAACACCATATATTTT. It codes for CASSYDRSSGNTIYF.

This clonotype has a handful of counts. The chain joins TRBV27 to TRBJ1-5; unclear D gene. In germline, CDR1 is MNHEY, CDR2 SMNVEV (reference sequence). Trimming cost V 3 bases and J 8 bases, with 11 bases left between them. The CDR3 contains 13 residues. The DNA for the CDR3 is TGTGCCAGCAGTTTGGGGAGCGGAGAGCCCCAGCATTTT. Amino acids: CASSLGSGEPQHF.

A note on this clonotype: A much larger clone differs by one base, so this may be a read error. V gene TRBV15 combines with J gene TRBJ1-5; the match to TRBD1 covers 8 bases. The CDR3 covers 14 residues. Germline CDR1 and CDR2: LNHNV and YYDKDF (reference sequence). The CDR3 region has the DNA TGTGCCACCGGCAGATCGCAGGGGGCGGTAGGCCAGCATTTT. This translates into CATGRSQGAVGQHF.